Sequencing of this TCR beta chain was carried out in a study of monozygotic twins with inflammatory bowel disease. Comment on this clonotype: No antigen is known for it.

Germline values: CDR1 DFQATT, CDR2 SNEGSKA (reference sequence). The CDR3 consists of 15 residues. General observations from the study: Discordant twins showed the same repertoire similarity as concordant twins, possibly from limited power. The authors note that differing immunosuppressive treatments may have added variability to patient repertoires.

Each CDR3 protein gets one entry in TCRdb, which reprocessed the 5' RACE reads and gives no DNA. The ten most abundant clones cover approximately 7.4% of a sample with 80,000 or so distinct CDR3 sequences. The gene calls are TRBV20-1 and TRBJ2-1; TCRdb designates TRBD1, a call that cannot be tested without DNA. The clonotype was recovered from a human donor with ulcerative colitis or Crohn's disease, or a healthy co-twin of an affected twin (not recorded which). The specimen was blood. This CDR3 is CSARDLTGTYNEQFF.